In its sample, the clone carrying this T cell receptor beta chain was seen once. Sequenced by immunoSEQ multiplex PCR; TCRdb stores in-frame clones only, minus some. Of approximately 75,000 clones listed, roughly nine tenths are singletons. The data were taken from a study of OX40 agonist ivuxolimab in advanced cancers. The trim removed 2 bases at V and 6 bases at J, leaving 10 bases unmatched. Germline V gives CDR1 LGHNA, CDR2 YSLEER. This CDR3 has 17 amino acids. The sequencing used CD4+ or CD8+ T cells sorted from blood, collected in a trial of the OX40 agonist ivuxolimab. The sequence derives from an adult with an advanced solid tumor such as melanoma, head and neck, liver or kidney cancer. This sequence joins TRBV4-3 and TRBJ1-4; 9 positions match TRBD1. The CDR3 DNA sequence: TGCGCCAGCAGCCAATTTAGAGTGGGACAGGGTGATGAAAAACTGTTTTTT. Translating gives CASSQFRVGQGDEKLFF.